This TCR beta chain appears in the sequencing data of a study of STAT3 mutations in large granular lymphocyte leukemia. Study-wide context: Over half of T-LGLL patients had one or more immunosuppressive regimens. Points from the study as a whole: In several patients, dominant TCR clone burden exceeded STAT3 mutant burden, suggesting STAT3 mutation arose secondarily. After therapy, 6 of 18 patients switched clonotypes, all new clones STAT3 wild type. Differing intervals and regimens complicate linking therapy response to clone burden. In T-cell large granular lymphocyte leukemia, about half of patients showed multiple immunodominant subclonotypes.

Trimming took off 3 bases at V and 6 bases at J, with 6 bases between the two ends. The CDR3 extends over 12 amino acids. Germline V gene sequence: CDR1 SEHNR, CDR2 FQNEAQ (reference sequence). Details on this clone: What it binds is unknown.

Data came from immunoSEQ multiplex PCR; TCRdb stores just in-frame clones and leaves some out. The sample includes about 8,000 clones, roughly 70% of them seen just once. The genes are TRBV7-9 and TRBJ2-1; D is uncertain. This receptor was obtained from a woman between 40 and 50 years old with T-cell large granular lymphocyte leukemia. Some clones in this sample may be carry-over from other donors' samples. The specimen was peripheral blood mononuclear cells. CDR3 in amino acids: CASSLVANEQFF. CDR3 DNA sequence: TGTGCCAGCAGCTTGGTAGCCAATGAGCAGTTCTTC.